This TCR beta chain was captured by sequencing in a study of blood T cell repertoires in COVID-19. CDR3 length: 15 residues. Germline V CDR1 and CDR2: SGDLS, YYNGEE. V gave up 4 bases and J gave up 3 bases; unmatched junction bases: 4. As processed by the authors: The authors estimated nucleated cell counts from reference gene primer amplification. Some clones are missing from TCRdb's copy, which holds only in-frame ones; the method was immunoSEQ multiplex PCR. That table supplies the V and J calls and clone size; D and trimming were determined from the DNA. The sample lists some 140,000 clones; roughly 80% were seen once.

The sequencing sample was made of peripheral blood. This chain links TRBV9 with TRBJ1-6; 7 nucleotides agree with TRBD1. The TCR sequence derives from a woman over 75 with acute or convalescent COVID-19. The CDR3 DNA follows: TGTGCCAGCAGCCTTCGGGACAGCTATAATTCACCCCTCCACTTT. Translated, it gives CASSLRDSYNSPLHF.